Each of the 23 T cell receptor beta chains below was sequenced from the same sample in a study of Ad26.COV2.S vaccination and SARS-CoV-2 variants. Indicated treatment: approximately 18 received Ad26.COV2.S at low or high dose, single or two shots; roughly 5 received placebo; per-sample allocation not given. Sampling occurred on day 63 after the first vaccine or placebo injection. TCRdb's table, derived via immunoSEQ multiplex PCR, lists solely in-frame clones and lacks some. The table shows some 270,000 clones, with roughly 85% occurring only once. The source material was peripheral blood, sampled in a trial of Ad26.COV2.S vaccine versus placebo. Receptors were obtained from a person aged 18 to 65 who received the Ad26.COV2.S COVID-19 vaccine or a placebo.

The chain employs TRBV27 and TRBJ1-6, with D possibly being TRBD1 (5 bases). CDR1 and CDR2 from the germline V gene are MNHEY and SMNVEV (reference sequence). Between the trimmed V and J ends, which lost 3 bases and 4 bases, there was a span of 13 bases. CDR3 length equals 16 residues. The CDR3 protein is CASSFLTVGYNSPLHF. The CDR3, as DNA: TGTGCCAGCAGTTTCTTGACAGTGGGGTATAATTCACCCCTCCACTTT.

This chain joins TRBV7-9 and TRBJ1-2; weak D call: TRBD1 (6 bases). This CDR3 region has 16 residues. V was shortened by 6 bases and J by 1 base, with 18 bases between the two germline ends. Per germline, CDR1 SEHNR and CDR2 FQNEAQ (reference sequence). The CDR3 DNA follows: TGTGCCAGCAGACCCGGGACATGGACTATTAACTATGGCTACACCTTC. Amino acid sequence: CASRPGTWTINYGYTF.

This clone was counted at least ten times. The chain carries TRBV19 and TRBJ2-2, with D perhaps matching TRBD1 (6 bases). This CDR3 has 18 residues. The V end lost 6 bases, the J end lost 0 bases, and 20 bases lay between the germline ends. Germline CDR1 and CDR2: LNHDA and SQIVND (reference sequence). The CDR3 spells CASSQIWGTPANTGELFF. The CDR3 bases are TGTGCCAGTAGCCAAATCTGGGGGACACCAGCGAACACCGGGGAGCTGTTTTTT.

CDR3 nucleotide sequence: TGCGCCAGCAGCCGGGGGTCCTCTGGAAACACTGAAGCTTTCTTT. Encoded protein: CASSRGSSGNTEAFF. The V gene is TRBV4-3, the J gene TRBJ1-1; TRBD1 might be the D (5 bases). V dropped 4 bases and J dropped 2 bases, with 14 bases sitting between them. The germline V gene has CDR1 LGHNA and CDR2 YSLEER. The length of the CDR3 is 15 residues.

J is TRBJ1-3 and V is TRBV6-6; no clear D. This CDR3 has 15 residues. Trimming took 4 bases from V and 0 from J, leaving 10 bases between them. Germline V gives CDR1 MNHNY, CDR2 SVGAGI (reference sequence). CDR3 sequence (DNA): TGTGCCAGCAGTTTCTTGAGGACCTCTGGAAACACCATATATTTT. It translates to CASSFLRTSGNTIYF.

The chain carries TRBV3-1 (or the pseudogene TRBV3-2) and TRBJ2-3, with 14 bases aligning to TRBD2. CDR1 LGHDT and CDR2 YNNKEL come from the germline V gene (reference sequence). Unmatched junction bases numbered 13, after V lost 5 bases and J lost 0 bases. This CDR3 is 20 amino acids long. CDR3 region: CASSKGLAGGHHPSTDTQYF. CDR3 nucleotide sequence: TGTGCCAGCAGCAAAGGACTAGCGGGGGGTCACCATCCTAGCACAGATACGCAGTATTTT.

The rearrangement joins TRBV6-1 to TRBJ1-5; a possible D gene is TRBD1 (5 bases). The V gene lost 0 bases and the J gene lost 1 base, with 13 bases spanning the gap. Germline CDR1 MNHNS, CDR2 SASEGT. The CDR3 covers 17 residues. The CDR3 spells CASSEAWKGWSNQPQHF. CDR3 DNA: TGTGCCAGCAGTGAAGCATGGAAGGGGTGGAGCAATCAGCCCCAGCATTTT.

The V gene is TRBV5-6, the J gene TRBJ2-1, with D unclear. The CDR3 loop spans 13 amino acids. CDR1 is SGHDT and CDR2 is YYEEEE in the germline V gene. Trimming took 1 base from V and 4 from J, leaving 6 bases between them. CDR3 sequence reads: CASSLNSYNEQFF. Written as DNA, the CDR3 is TGTGCCAGCAGCTTGAACTCGTACAATGAGCAGTTCTTC.

The CDR3: CASSHLSRADTQYF. DNA for the CDR3: TGTGCCAGCAGCCATCTCTCCCGGGCAGATACGCAGTATTTT. The chain employs TRBV3-1 (or the pseudogene TRBV3-2) and TRBJ2-3; D ambiguous. Germline loops: CDR1 LGHDT, CDR2 YNNKEL (reference sequence). The CDR3 extends over 14 amino acids. The germline V and J ends were trimmed by 3 bases and 4 bases, with 11 bases remaining between them.

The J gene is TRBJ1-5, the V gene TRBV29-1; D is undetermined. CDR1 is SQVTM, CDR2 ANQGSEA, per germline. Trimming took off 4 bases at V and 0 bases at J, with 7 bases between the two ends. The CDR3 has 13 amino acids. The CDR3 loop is CSVASSSNQPQHF. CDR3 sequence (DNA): TGCAGCGTTGCGAGCAGTAGCAATCAGCCCCAGCATTTT. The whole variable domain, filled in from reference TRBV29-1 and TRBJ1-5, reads SAVISQKPSRDICQRGTSLTIQCQVDSQVTMMFWYRQQPGQSLTLIATANQGSEATYESGFVIDKFPISRPNLTFSTLTVSNMSPEDSSIYLCSVASSSNQPQHFGDGTRLSIL.

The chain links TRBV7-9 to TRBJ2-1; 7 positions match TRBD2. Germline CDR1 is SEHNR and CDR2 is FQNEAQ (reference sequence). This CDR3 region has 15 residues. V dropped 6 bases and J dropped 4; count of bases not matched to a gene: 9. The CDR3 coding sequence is TGTGCCAGCAGTCCGGGGGGAGGAGGATACAATGAGCAGTTCTTC. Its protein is CASSPGGGGYNEQFF.

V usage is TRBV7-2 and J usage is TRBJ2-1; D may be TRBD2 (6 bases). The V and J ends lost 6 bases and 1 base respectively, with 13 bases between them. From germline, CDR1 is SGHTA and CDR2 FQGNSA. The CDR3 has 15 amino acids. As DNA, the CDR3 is TGTGCCAGCAGGAGGGGCGGGGCGTCCTACAATGAGCAGTTCTTC. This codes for CASRRGGASYNEQFF.

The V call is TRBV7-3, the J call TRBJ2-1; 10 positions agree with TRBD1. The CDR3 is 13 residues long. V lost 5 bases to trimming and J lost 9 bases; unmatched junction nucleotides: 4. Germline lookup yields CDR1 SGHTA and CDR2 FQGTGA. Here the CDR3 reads CASSPGTGVEQFF. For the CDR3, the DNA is TGTGCCAGCAGCCCAGGGACAGGGGTTGAGCAGTTCTTC. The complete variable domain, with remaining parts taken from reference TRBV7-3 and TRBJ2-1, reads GAGVSQTPSNKVTEKGKYVELRCDPISGHTALYWYRQSLGQGPEFLIYFQGTGAADDSGLPNDRFFAVRPEGSVSTLKIQRTERGDSAVYLCASSPGTGVEQFFGPGTRLTVL.

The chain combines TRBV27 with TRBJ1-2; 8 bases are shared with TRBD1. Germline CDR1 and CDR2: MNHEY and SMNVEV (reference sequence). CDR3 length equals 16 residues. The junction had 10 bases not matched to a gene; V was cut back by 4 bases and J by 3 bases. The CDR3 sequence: CASSSNYRGRDYGYTF. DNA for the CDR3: TGTGCCAGCAGTTCGAATTACAGGGGGAGGGACTATGGCTACACCTTC.

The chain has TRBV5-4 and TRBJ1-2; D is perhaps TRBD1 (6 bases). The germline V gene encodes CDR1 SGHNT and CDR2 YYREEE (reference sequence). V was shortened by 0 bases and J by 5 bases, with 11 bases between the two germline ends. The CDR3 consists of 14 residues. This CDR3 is CASSLVGAGYGYTF. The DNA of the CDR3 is TGTGCCAGCAGCTTGGTGGGGGCAGGGTATGGCTACACCTTC.

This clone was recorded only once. The CDR3 DNA is TGTGCCAGCAGCCGGACGGAGGGAGGGGATTCACCCCTCCACTTT. Its translation is CASSRTEGGDSPLHF. This chain joins TRBV4-2 and TRBJ1-6; tentative D call: TRBD1 (5 bases). Trimming took off 4 bases at V and 8 bases at J, with 15 bases between the two ends. Germline CDR1 and CDR2: LGHNA and YNFKEQ. The CDR3 loop spans 15 amino acids.

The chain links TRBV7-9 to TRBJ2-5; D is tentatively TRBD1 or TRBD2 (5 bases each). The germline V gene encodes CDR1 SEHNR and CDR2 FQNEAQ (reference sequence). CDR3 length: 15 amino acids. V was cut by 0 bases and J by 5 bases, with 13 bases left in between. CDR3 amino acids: CASSLAEVREETQYF. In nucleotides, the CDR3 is TGTGCCAGCAGCTTAGCGGAGGTCAGGGAGGAGACCCAGTACTTC.

DNA of the CDR3: TGTGCCAGCAGCTTGGTTAGCGGGGTAGAGACCCAGTACTTC. Translated, it gives CASSLVSGVETQYF. The genes are TRBV5-6 and TRBJ2-5; 8 bases match TRBD2. Germline values: CDR1 SGHDT, CDR2 YYEEEE. This CDR3 has 14 amino acids. V shed 0 bases, J shed 4 bases, and the junction held 2 bases outside the gene matches.

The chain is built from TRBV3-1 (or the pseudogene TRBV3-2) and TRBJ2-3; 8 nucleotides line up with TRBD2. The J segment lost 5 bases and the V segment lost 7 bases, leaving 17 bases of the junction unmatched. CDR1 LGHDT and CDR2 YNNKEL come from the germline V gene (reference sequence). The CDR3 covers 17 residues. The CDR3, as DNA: TGTGCCAGCACTAAAGGGGTGTCTAGCGGGCCCCTAGATACGCAGTATTTT. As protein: CASTKGVSSGPLDTQYF.

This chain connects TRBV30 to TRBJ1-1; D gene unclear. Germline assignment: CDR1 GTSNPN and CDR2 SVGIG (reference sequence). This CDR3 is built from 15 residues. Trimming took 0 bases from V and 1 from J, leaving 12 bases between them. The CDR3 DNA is TGTGCCTGGAGTGTACCCCCGGACGGGAACACTGAAGCTTTCTTT. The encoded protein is CAWSVPPDGNTEAFF.

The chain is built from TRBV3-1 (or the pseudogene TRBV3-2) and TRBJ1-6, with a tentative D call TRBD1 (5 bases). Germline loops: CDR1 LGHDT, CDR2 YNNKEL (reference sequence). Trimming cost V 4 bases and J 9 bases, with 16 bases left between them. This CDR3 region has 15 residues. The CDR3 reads CASSLRTAGGSPLHF. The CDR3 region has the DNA TGTGCCAGCAGCCTGAGGACTGCCGGGGGTTCACCCCTCCACTTT.

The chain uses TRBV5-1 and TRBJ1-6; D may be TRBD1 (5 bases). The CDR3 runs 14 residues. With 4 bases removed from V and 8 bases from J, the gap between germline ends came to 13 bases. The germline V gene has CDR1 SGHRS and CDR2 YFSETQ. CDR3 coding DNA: TGCGCCAGCAGCCCCACAGGAGGCTATTCACCCCTCCACTTT. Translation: CASSPTGGYSPLHF.

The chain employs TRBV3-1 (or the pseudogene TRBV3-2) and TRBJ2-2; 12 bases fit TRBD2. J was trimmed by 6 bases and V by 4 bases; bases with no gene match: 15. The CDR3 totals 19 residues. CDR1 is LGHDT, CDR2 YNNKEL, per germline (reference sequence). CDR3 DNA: TGTGCCAGCAGCCCCAGAGGAAGACTAGCGGGAGAGGTTGCCGGGGAGCTGTTTTTT. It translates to CASSPRGRLAGEVAGELFF.